This T cell receptor beta chain was sequenced in a study of CD8+ T cells in alopecia areata. Study-level information: Tofacitinib therapy lasting 6 to 18 months was followed by 6 months off drug.

V lost 1 base, J lost 5 bases, and 5 bases stayed unmatched. The CDR3 length is 16 residues. CDR1 and CDR2 from the germline V gene are SGHVS and FQNEAQ. cDNA reverse transcribed from extracted RNA served as the sequencing template. Only in-frame clones appear in the TCRdb table, and some are missing; sequencing was by immunoSEQ multiplex PCR. Among some 130,000 clones listed, roughly 61% were seen once. This sequence joins TRBV7-8 and TRBJ1-5; 10 bases align to TRBD1. Sequencing was performed on CD4+ T cells sorted from blood, taken at week 0. The sequence came from a human donor with alopecia areata. This chain's CDR3 is CASSLVWTGGHQPQHF. In nucleotides, the CDR3 is TGTGCCAGCAGCTTAGTCTGGACAGGGGGACATCAGCCCCAGCATTTT.